These 6 T cell receptor beta chains were all obtained from the same sample, sequenced in a study of T-cell memory formation after mild COVID-19. TCRdb itself ran the 5' RACE reads through MiXCR, one entry per CDR3 protein. Of fewer than 250,000 distinct CDR3 sequences listed, around 30% were seen once; the top ten hold 10% to 12%. The sequenced sample was PBMCs or a T cell subset sorted from them (not recorded which). These receptor sequences come from an adult woman who had mild COVID-19 (a few samples of this study predate the infection). Cell type and time point are not known.

This clonotype has a handful of counts. The chain combines TRBV2 with TRBJ1-1; D remains unclear. Trimming shortened V by 6 bases and J by 7 bases, and 15 bases separated the two germline ends. The CDR3 is made up of 13 amino acids. Germline values: CDR1 SNHLY, CDR2 FYNNEI. CDR3 in amino acids: CASSSKNTIEAFF. CDR3 DNA sequence: TGTGCCAGCAGCTCAAAGAATACTATTGAAGCTTTCTTT.

The chain couples TRBV11-3 to TRBJ2-5; 7 nucleotides align to TRBD1. V lost 4 bases, J lost 2 bases, and 7 bases stayed unmatched. From germline, CDR1 is SGHNT and CDR2 YENEEA. The CDR3 covers 15 residues. The CDR3: CASSSRQGYQETQYF. DNA of the CDR3: TGTGCCAGCAGCTCTCGACAGGGCTATCAAGAGACCCAGTACTTC.

This chain uses TRBV3-1 with TRBJ1-2; D is uncertain. The CDR3 is 15 residues long. Trimming shortened V by 4 bases and J by 0 bases, and 12 bases separated the two germline ends. In germline, CDR1 is LGHDT, CDR2 YNNKEL (reference sequence). DNA for the CDR3: TGTGCCAGCAGCCCCCGTGGCGGACCTAACTATGGCTACACCTTC. This codes for CASSPRGGPNYGYTF. The entire variable domain, with the rest obtained from reference TRBV3-1 and TRBJ1-2, is as follows: DTAVSQTPKYLVTQMGNDKSIKCEQNLGHDTMYWYKQDSKKFLKIMFSYNNKELIINETVPNRFSPKSPDKAHLNLHINSLELGDSAVYFCASSPRGGPNYGYTFGSGTRLTVV.

The chain joins TRBV6-6 to TRBJ2-1; perhaps TRBD2 as D (7 bases). V lost 8 bases to trimming and J lost 7 bases, with 15 bases between them. Germline V gene data show CDR1 as MNHNY and CDR2 as SVGAGI (reference sequence). The CDR3 sequence is 13 residues long. The CDR3 region is CASRGGLWNEQFF. CDR3 nucleotide sequence: TGTGCCAGCCGAGGGGGACTATGGAATGAGCAGTTCTTC.

This clonotype was observed a handful of times. The gene calls are TRBV19 and TRBJ1-2, with D unresolved. The CDR3 is made up of 12 amino acids. Germline loops: CDR1 LNHDA, CDR2 SQIVND (reference sequence). The germline V and J ends were trimmed by 6 bases and 4 bases, with 9 bases remaining between them. Written as DNA, the CDR3 is TGTGCCAGTAGCAGATATGGCTATGGCTACACCTTC. Encoded protein: CASSRYGYGYTF.

This clonotype was found a few times. The rearrangement links TRBV12-3 or TRBV12-4 to TRBJ2-3; 11 bases match TRBD2. This CDR3 comprises 15 residues. Trimming took 6 bases from V and 6 from J; bases not matched to a gene: 8. The CDR3 DNA is TGTGCCAGCAGCTCTAGCGGGAGGACAAGGGATACGCAGTATTTT. Its protein product is CASSSSGRTRDTQYF.